This T cell receptor beta chain was sequenced for a study of a mutant IDH1 vaccine in newly diagnosed glioma (dated by TCRdb to 2020 to 2022). About the full investigation: Across visits V03 through V10, patients got a total of eight vaccinations, given in weeks 1, 3, 5, 7, 11, 15, 19 and 23. In the chemotherapy-containing groups, vaccination started alongside temozolomide cycles, whereas in patients who had radiotherapy alone it started 4-6 weeks after radiotherapy. Of the approximately 32 treated patients, around 60% were male and 37.5% were female, and the mean age was approximately 40 years. Before enrollment, most patients had been given radiochemotherapy with temozolomide as standard therapy, while the rest had received either radiotherapy alone or temozolomide alone. Peripheral blood was drawn at six visits: V03 (baseline), V05, V07, V10, V12 and V13. For exploratory analyses, longitudinal TCRB deep sequencing was carried out in about 25 treated patients wherever samples were available.

The method was the immunoSEQ multiplex PCR assay. Rearranged TCR beta chain sequences were amplified using the hsTCRB Kit according to the manufacturer's protocol. Sequencing of TCRB libraries was carried out on an Illumina MiSeq. The authors' analysis ran thus. The proprietary platform of the kit vendor was used for demultiplexing, trimming and gene mapping. As stored in TCRdb, this immuneACCESS dataset retains in-frame rearrangements with V and J assigned. A fraction of the clones does not appear; measured against another copy, unresolved V genes explain less than half of the discrepancy, and the remainder lacks a known reason. V and J calls and clone size are given by that table; D and trimming were obtained from the DNA. The sample table holds 45,000 to 65,000 clones, of which about 81% were seen once. The top ten clones comprise around 8% of the sample. From the cysteine through the phenylalanine, the CDR3 covers 15 amino acids. Solely the CDR3 DNA is kept, with 45 bases framed from the first base. Taken from the germline V gene, the CDR1 and CDR2 loops are SGHAT and FQNNGV. Trimming costs V 5 bases and J 3 bases, and their ends lie 16 bases apart.

Here is what the overall study found, with its caveats: It was noted by the authors that analyses of patient blood samples could not be reproduced owing to sample limitations. Immune responses induced by the vaccine were seen in more than 85% of patients across multiple MHC alleles. Pseudoprogression seemed to be unrelated to changes in the top peripheral T cell clonotypes found by TCRB sequencing. Availability determined which PBMC samples were chosen for TCRB deep sequencing.

Concerning this clone: No antigen is known for it. No base-level quality is on record; no much larger clone is a single base apart.

Per the publication, the time point label means: week 23, last vaccination. Each vaccine dose was 300 ug of a 20-mer mutant IDH1 peptide in Montanide, given subcutaneously with topical imiquimod. All donors had newly diagnosed IDH1-mutant astrocytomas of WHO grade 3 or 4 that showed loss of nuclear ATRX. The samples were drawn from NOA16, a multicentre, single-arm, open-label phase I trial in Germany that tested a mutant IDH1 peptide vaccine in humans for the first time. Genomic DNA for TCRB sequencing was isolated from EDTA blood with the DNeasy Blood and Tissue Kit. This TCR came from a woman between 40 and 50 years old with glioma. Some clones in this sample may be carry-over from other donors' samples. Recombination linked TRBV11-2 to TRBJ2-5, and possibly TRBD2, on 6 matching bases. The specimen was PBMCs, collected from a glioma patient whose treatment included an IDH1 peptide vaccine. The bases are TGTGCCAGCAGCCGGAGGGGAGGAAGTAAAGAGACCCAGTACTTC. It translates to CASSRRGGSKETQYF.